This section outlines one TCR beta chain sequence together with its context. These data come from a study of control samples from healthy donors and cancer patients. This table comes from immunoSEQ multiplex PCR, and its TCRdb copy is limited to in-frame clones, with some not included. This sample has some 70,000 clones, with about 83% found just once. CDR1 LGHNA and CDR2 YSLEER come from the germline V gene. This CDR3 region has 15 residues. Deletions cut 0 bases from V and 5 bases from J, with 10 bases between. The sequence was obtained from a man in his fifties or sixties in good health. The sample consisted of blood. V is TRBV4-3 and J is TRBJ1-4; D is unclear. In DNA, the CDR3 is TGCGCCAGCAGCCAAGATATAGGCGGGAATGAAAAACTGTTTTTT. Amino acid sequence: CASSQDIGGNEKLFF.